Each of the 30 T cell receptor beta chains below was sequenced from the same sample in a study of CD8+CD57+ T cells in acquired aplastic anemia. Whoever was chosen for sequencing had shown CD8+CD57+ cell expansion by flow cytometry. Both TCR beta VDJ combination and CDR3 sequence profiling were carried out. Genomic DNA was the template for this profiling. One entry per CDR3 protein results from TCRdb running MiXCR on the reads. The sample comprises approximately 300,000 distinct CDR3 sequences, approximately 57% of which are singletons, and 1.3% rests with the top ten. Sample: sorted CD4+, CD8+, or CD8+CD57+ T cells (not recorded which) from PBMCs. The receptors come from a human donor with aplastic anemia.

Notes on this clonotype: Germline is not matched at one junction end, which may reflect a read error. V and J are TRBV5-1 and TRBJ2-7; 7 bases align to TRBD1. This CDR3 comprises 16 residues. CDR1 SGHRS and CDR2 YFSETQ come from the germline V gene. The CDR3 sequence is CASSSRPRGTVYEQCF. CDR3 coding DNA: TGCGCCAGCAGCTCTCGCCCTAGGGGGACAGTATACGAGCAGTGCTTC.

This chain connects TRBV10-3 to TRBJ2-7; 7 nucleotides match TRBD2. Germline lookup yields CDR1 ENHRY and CDR2 SYGVKD. The CDR3 extends over 17 amino acids. The ends lost 4 bases at V and 3 bases at J; junction bases unmatched: 15. CDR3 in amino acids: CAISATGRGGSSYEQYF. The CDR3 DNA is TGTGCCATCAGTGCTACGGGGAGGGGCGGGAGTAGCTACGAGCAGTACTTC.

This clonotype was seen repeatedly, ten times or more. The chain uses TRBV19 and TRBJ1-5; D is ambiguous. The V end lost 6 bases, the J end lost 1 base, and 19 bases lay between the germline ends. The CDR3 covers 17 residues. Germline lookup yields CDR1 LNHDA and CDR2 SQIVND (reference sequence). In DNA, the CDR3 is TGTGCCAGTAGCGACATGGGAGCGCGTGGCAGCAATCAGCCCCAGCATTTT. Amino acid sequence: CASSDMGARGSNQPQHF.

This sequence joins TRBV5-4 and TRBJ2-7; possible D gene TRBD2, 6 bases. This CDR3 is 13 amino acids long. V was clipped by 0 bases and J by 5 bases, with 9 bases between them. CDR1 is SGHNT, CDR2 YYREEE, per germline (reference sequence). The CDR3 DNA reads as TGTGCCAGCAGCTTGGGGTCTAGCGACGAGCAGTACTTC. Its translation is CASSLGSSDEQYF.

Ten or more counts support this clonotype. The chain links TRBV24-1 to TRBJ2-2; 9 nucleotides agree with TRBD2. CDR1 and CDR2 (germline): KGHDR, SFDVKD. After removal of 7 bases from V and 4 bases from J, the junction contained 3 bases not matched to a gene. CDR3 size: 14 residues. DNA of the CDR3: TGTGCCACCAGATCTAGCGGGACCACCGGGGAGCTGTTTTTT. Its translation: CATRSSGTTGELFF.

V gene TRBV25-1 combines with J gene TRBJ1-4; D perhaps matches TRBD1 (5 bases). The CDR3 consists of 13 residues. Germline V gives CDR1 MGHDK, CDR2 SYGVNS. Between the trimmed V and J ends, which lost 5 bases and 7 bases, there was a span of 11 bases. In DNA form, the CDR3 reads TGTGCCAGCAGTTTTCCCGGGGGTGAAAAACTGTTTTTT. It encodes CASSFPGGEKLFF.

The chain links TRBV14 to TRBJ1-5; 7 bases fit TRBD1. The CDR3 spans 15 residues. V was pared by 5 bases and J by 2 bases, with 6 bases of the junction left unmatched. Germline values: CDR1 SGHDN, CDR2 FVKESK. This CDR3 is CASSTDRDGNQPQHF. The CDR3 nucleotides are TGTGCCAGCAGCACAGACAGGGACGGCAATCAGCCCCAGCATTTT.

This clonotype has a handful of counts. The chain carries TRBV11-3 and TRBJ2-7, with D possibly being TRBD2 (7 bases). Germline V gene sequence: CDR1 SGHNT, CDR2 YENEEA. The CDR3 is made up of 15 amino acids. V gave up 1 base and J gave up 0 bases, with 10 bases separating them. CDR3 sequence: CASSLGGGSSYEQYF. CDR3 bases: TGTGCCAGCAGCTTAGGGGGGGGCAGCTCCTACGAGCAGTACTTC.

This clonotype was detected once. The genes are TRBV7-2 and TRBJ2-1; D is ambiguous. The ends were cut back, 5 bases at V and 3 bases at J, with 11 bases in the middle. The germline CDR1 and CDR2 sequences are SGHTA and FQGNSA. The CDR3 spans 14 residues. CDR3 nucleotides: TGTGCCAGCAGCCCCCCCCAGAGCTACAATGAGCAGTTCTTC. Translating gives CASSPPQSYNEQFF.

The chain has TRBV19 and TRBJ1-1, with a possible D match to TRBD1 (5 bases). The V gene's germline CDR1 is LNHDA and CDR2 SQIVND (reference sequence). There are 16 residues in the CDR3. The V gene lost 6 bases and the J gene lost 0 bases, with 17 bases spanning the gap. The CDR3 loop reads CASSAFGGTMNTEAFF. The DNA of the CDR3 is TGTGCCAGTAGCGCCTTTGGGGGGACTATGAACACTGAAGCTTTCTTT.

The rearrangement uses TRBV7-8 and TRBJ2-7; D remains unclear. The germline V and J ends were trimmed by 1 base and 3 bases, with 13 bases remaining between them. There are 15 residues in the CDR3. Germline CDR1 reads SGHVS; CDR2 reads FQNEAQ. The CDR3 DNA follows: TGTGCCAGCAGCTTAGAGCTACGAACGCACTACGAGCAGTACTTC. As protein: CASSLELRTHYEQYF.

In its sample, this clonotype was seen a few times. V usage is TRBV7-3 and J usage is TRBJ1-5, with TRBD1 matching over 9 bases. The CDR3 has 15 amino acids. V was clipped by 11 bases and J by 4 bases; unmatched bases: 12. Looked up from germline, CDR1 is SGHTA and CDR2 is FQGTGA. The CDR3 sequence is CAEDHRGLGNQPQHF. Here the CDR3 DNA reads TGTGCCGAGGACCACAGGGGGCTAGGGAATCAGCCCCAGCATTTT.

The CDR3: CASSVTTSGGADTQYF. CDR3 nucleotides: TGTGCCAGCAGCGTGACGACTAGCGGGGGGGCGGATACGCAGTATTTT. This sequence joins TRBV9 and TRBJ2-3, with 14 bases lining up with TRBD2. V dropped 2 bases and J dropped 6; count of bases not matched to a gene: 5. The V gene's germline CDR1 is SGDLS and CDR2 YYNGEE. This CDR3 region has 16 residues.

This clonotype was counted a single time. The chain has TRBV7-3 and TRBJ1-4; no definite D call. In germline, CDR1 is SGHTA, CDR2 FQGTGA. The CDR3 covers 13 residues. V lost 5 bases, J lost 7 bases, and 11 bases lay in between. CDR3 residues: CASSRNSGEKLFF. CDR3 DNA: TGTGCCAGCAGCCGTAACAGTGGTGAAAAACTGTTTTTT.

A single count supports this clonotype. This chain connects TRBV6-1 to TRBJ2-5, with 7 bases fitting TRBD1. CDR1 and CDR2 from the germline V gene are MNHNS and SASEGT. J gave up 5 bases and V 5 bases, and 8 bases lay outside the gene matches. The CDR3 contains 14 residues. This CDR3 reads CASSLDRARETQYF. CDR3 in DNA: TGTGCCAGCAGTCTAGACAGGGCCCGGGAGACCCAGTACTTC.

The chain uses TRBV11-2 and TRBJ2-7, with TRBD1 identical over 8 bases. The germline V gene has CDR1 SGHAT and CDR2 FQNNGV. V lost 10 bases to trimming and J lost 2 bases; unmatched junction nucleotides: 13. The CDR3 spans 15 residues. The DNA for the CDR3 is TGTGCCAAAAGCTGGACCGGGACAGGTCCCTACGAGCAGTACTTC. Translated: CAKSWTGTGPYEQYF.

This clonotype was found many times. This chain links TRBV9 with TRBJ2-5; D not certain. There are 14 residues in the CDR3. V dropped 0 bases and J dropped 1 base, with 7 bases sitting between them. Germline V CDR1 and CDR2: SGDLS, YYNGEE. CDR3 in amino acids: CASSVGGFQETQYF. In DNA, the CDR3 is TGTGCCAGCAGCGTAGGAGGATTCCAAGAGACCCAGTACTTC.

In this sample, this clonotype turned up many times. The rearrangement joins TRBV5-1 to TRBJ2-1, with 9 bases aligning to TRBD2. The CDR3 has 15 residues. V dropped 0 bases and J dropped 8; count of bases not matched to a gene: 6. The V gene's germline CDR1 is SGHRS and CDR2 YFSETQ. CDR3 sequence reads: CASSLVAGEVHEQFF. For the CDR3, the DNA is TGCGCCAGCAGCTTGGTAGCGGGAGAGGTTCATGAGCAGTTCTTC.

There are a few counts of this clonotype. This chain connects TRBV2 to TRBJ2-2; 7 positions agree with TRBD2. There are 18 residues in the CDR3. The V and J ends lost 8 bases and 5 bases, in that order; junction bases with no gene match: 20. The V gene's germline CDR1 is SNHLY and CDR2 FYNNEI. CDR3 region: CASSPLILRGGSTGELFF. The DNA of the CDR3 is TGTGCCAGCTCACCACTCATACTCCGCGGGGGATCGACCGGGGAGCTGTTTTTT.

This clonotype appeared a few times. J is TRBJ2-7 and V is TRBV29-1, with D perhaps TRBD2 (6 bases). The germline V and J ends were trimmed by 4 bases and 3 bases, with 13 bases remaining between them. This CDR3 has 13 amino acids. CDR1 SQVTM and CDR2 ANQGSEA come from the germline V gene. CDR3 nucleotide sequence: TGCAGCGTTGGTGGTCTAGCGCTCTACGAGCAGTACTTC. Translating it yields CSVGGLALYEQYF.

The chain carries TRBV12-3 or TRBV12-4 and TRBJ2-7; D perhaps matches TRBD2 (5 bases). The CDR3 length is 13 residues. V was shortened by 7 bases and J by 2 bases, with 12 bases between the two germline ends. The CDR3 DNA reads as TGTGCCAGCACTAGAGGGTTTCCCTACGAGCAGTACTTC. Residues: CASTRGFPYEQYF.

The CDR3 region has the DNA TGTGCCAGCAGCGGACATTTGCAGACAGGGCTACGAGCAAAAGAGCAGTACTTC. It yields the protein CASSGHLQTGLRAKEQYF. The chain couples TRBV7-7 to TRBJ2-7; 7 nucleotides line up with TRBD1. The CDR3 covers 18 residues. V shed 5 bases, J shed 7 bases, and the junction held 23 bases outside the gene matches. Germline V gene sequence: CDR1 SSHAT, CDR2 FNYEAQ (reference sequence).

This clonotype was counted ten times or more. The chain has TRBV7-9 and TRBJ2-3; 7 bases map to TRBD1. CDR3 length equals 15 residues. Trimming removed 1 base from V and 2 bases from J; junction bases left unmatched: 3. Germline CDR1 is SEHNR and CDR2 is FQNEAQ (reference sequence). CDR3 sequence (DNA): TGTGCCAGCAGCTTAGACAGGGGCTTCACAGATACGCAGTATTTT. It yields the protein CASSLDRGFTDTQYF.

V and J are TRBV29-1 and TRBJ2-7; 8 bases are a match to TRBD2. Germline CDR1 SQVTM, CDR2 ANQGSEA. The CDR3 contains 17 residues. As DNA, the CDR3 is TGCAGTGCTAGTGGTGCGGGAGGCCCCCGGGGGATCTACGAGCAGTACTTC. This codes for CSASGAGGPRGIYEQYF.

The CDR3: CASSTGTGDYEQYF. The CDR3 nucleotides are TGTGCCAGCAGTACGGGGACAGGGGACTACGAGCAGTACTTC. The chain couples TRBV9 to TRBJ2-7, with 10 nucleotides matching TRBD1. Trimming at V came to 5 bases and at J to 3 bases, leaving 5 bases not matched to a gene. CDR1 SGDLS and CDR2 YYNGEE come from the germline V gene. This CDR3 is 14 amino acids long.

The chain couples TRBV9 to TRBJ1-3; 8 bases line up with TRBD1. The CDR3 has 17 amino acids. With V trimmed by 3 bases and J by 0 bases, 8 bases remained unmatched. Germline values: CDR1 SGDLS, CDR2 YYNGEE. CDR3 sequence: CASSGQGFQSSGNTIYF. The CDR3 DNA follows: TGTGCCAGCAGCGGACAGGGGTTTCAGAGCTCTGGAAACACCATATATTTT.

This clonotype came up many times. This chain connects TRBV9 to TRBJ2-5; weak D call: TRBD1 (6 bases). The CDR3 is 17 residues long. V gave up 0 bases and J gave up 5 bases, with 20 bases separating them. Germline V lookup: CDR1 SGDLS, CDR2 YYNGEE. CDR3 DNA: TGTGCCAGCAGCGTAGGGGCTTTAGGGCAGGGGCGGGAGACCCAGTACTTC. It translates to CASSVGALGQGRETQYF.

The chain couples TRBV12-3 or TRBV12-4 to TRBJ2-7; TRBD2 agrees at 7 bases. The V and J ends lost 0 bases and 0 bases, in that order; junction bases with no gene match: 5. The CDR3 covers 16 residues. The CDR3 loop reads CASSLALSGGSYEQYF. CDR3 DNA sequence: TGTGCCAGCAGTTTAGCGCTATCGGGGGGCTCCTACGAGCAGTACTTC.

This clonotype has just a few counts. V gene TRBV7-2 combines with J gene TRBJ1-6; the D gene is possibly TRBD1 (6 bases). The V and J ends lost 5 bases and 12 bases respectively, with 11 bases between them. Germline loops: CDR1 SGHTA, CDR2 FQGNSA. The CDR3 covers 12 residues. CDR3 protein: CASSPGDGPLHF. The CDR3 DNA is TGTGCCAGCAGCCCAGGGGATGGACCCCTCCACTTT. The variable domain in full, completed from reference TRBV7-2 and TRBJ1-6, reads GAGVSQSPSNKVTEKGKDVELRCDPISGHTALYWYRQSLGQGLEFLIYFQGNSAPDKSGLPSDRFSAERTGGSVSTLTIQRTQQEDSAVYLCASSPGDGPLHFGNGTRLTVT.

CDR3 sequence reads: CSVRGPDNEQFF. The DNA of the CDR3 is TGCAGTGTAAGGGGTCCCGACAATGAGCAGTTCTTC. The genes are TRBV20-1 and TRBJ2-1, with a weak D call TRBD1 (5 bases). Trimming pared 7 bases from V and 5 bases from J, leaving 12 bases between. The CDR3 loop spans 12 amino acids. Germline CDR1 reads DFQATT; CDR2 reads SNEGSKA (reference sequence).